This passage covers 28 T cell receptor beta chains from one sample sequenced in a study of T cells in Graves' hyperthyroidism and ophthalmopathy. The source material, RNA transcripts, was used to amplify TCR beta CDR3 regions. First-round RT-PCR of the TCR CDR3 relied on the HTBI primer set. TCRdb recomputed calls from the multiplex PCR reads with MiXCR, one row per CDR3 protein. The sample comprises around 260,000 distinct CDR3 sequences, around 25% of which are singletons, and over 25% rests with the top ten. The material sequenced was blood. The source is a man between 40 and 49 years old with Graves' hyperthyroidism that later progressed to Graves' ophthalmopathy.

The chain carries TRBV28 and TRBJ2-5, with 8 bases that match TRBD2. The V gene's germline CDR1 is MDHEN and CDR2 SYDVKM. The length of the CDR3 is 12 residues. V trimming: 8 bases; J trimming: 4 bases; junction bases outside the gene matches: 3. CDR3 DNA sequence: TGTGCCAGCCAGACTAGCGTAGAGACCCAGTACTTC. Encoded protein: CASQTSVETQYF.

This clonotype was recorded at least ten times. The chain recombines TRBV11-2 with TRBJ2-5, with 7 bases matching TRBD2. The CDR3 loop spans 15 amino acids. Trimming cost V 2 bases and J 1 base; bases outside gene matches: 4. Germline V gives CDR1 SGHAT, CDR2 FQNNGV. Written as DNA, the CDR3 is TGTGCCAGCAGCTTACTAGCGGAAGCCCAAGAGACCCAGTACTTC. This sequence encodes CASSLLAEAQETQYF.

The chain carries TRBV12-5 and TRBJ1-1; TRBD1 is a possible D gene (6 bases). Germline CDR1 is LGHNT and CDR2 is FRNRAP. The length of the CDR3 is 14 residues. The V and J ends lost 7 bases and 3 bases respectively, with 15 bases between them. The CDR3 spells CASARTGADTEAFF. The CDR3 nucleotides read TGTGCTAGTGCCCGGACGGGGGCAGACACTGAAGCTTTCTTT.

Many counts were recorded for this clonotype. The chain uses TRBV6-5 and TRBJ2-7; D remains unclear. The germline gives CDR1 MNHEY, CDR2 SVGAGI. V lost 5 bases and J lost 2, with 13 bases in between. The CDR3 has 14 amino acids. For the CDR3, the DNA is TGTGCCAGCAGTCCCCTTGACACCCCCTACGAGCAGTACTTC. Its translation: CASSPLDTPYEQYF.

This clonotype was recorded many times. V usage is TRBV6-1 and J usage is TRBJ1-3, with a weak D call TRBD1 (5 bases). The CDR3 has 15 residues. The germline V gene has CDR1 MNHNS and CDR2 SASEGT. V lost 7 bases to trimming and J lost 11 bases, with 24 bases between them. Here the CDR3 reads CASIRPDSPRGAIYF. CDR3 sequence (DNA): TGTGCCAGCATTCGGCCTGACAGTCCTCGGGGTGCCATATATTTT.

The chain recombines TRBV2 with TRBJ2-7; 13 nucleotides agree with TRBD2. In germline, CDR1 is SNHLY, CDR2 FYNNEI. The CDR3 contains 15 residues. V lost 4 bases, J lost 5 bases, and 5 bases stayed unmatched. The CDR3 spells CASSAGTSGINEQYF. The CDR3 bases are TGTGCCAGCAGTGCCGGGACTAGCGGGATCAACGAGCAGTACTTC.

The J gene is TRBJ2-5, the V gene TRBV6-1; 10 bases align to TRBD1. Per the germline V gene, CDR1 is MNHNS and CDR2 is SASEGT. With V trimmed by 6 bases and J by 3 bases, 7 bases remained unmatched. This CDR3 has 15 residues. The CDR3 loop reads CASRARGTGEETQYF. As DNA, the CDR3 is TGTGCCAGCAGGGCCCGCGGGACAGGGGAAGAGACCCAGTACTTC.

The sample holds many counts of this clonotype. The V gene is TRBV19, the J gene TRBJ1-5, with D maybe TRBD1 (5 bases). The CDR3 has 15 residues. Per germline, CDR1 LNHDA and CDR2 SQIVND (reference sequence). Between the trimmed V and J ends, which lost 2 bases and 3 bases, there was a span of 11 bases. The CDR3 sequence: CASSIIGRDNQPQHF. The DNA of the CDR3 is TGTGCCAGTAGTATAATTGGCAGGGACAATCAGCCCCAGCATTTT.

CDR3 sequence reads: CASSYSQTYTF. As DNA, the CDR3 is TGTGCCAGCAGTTACTCGCAGACCTACACCTTC. The rearrangement joins TRBV12-3 or TRBV12-4 to TRBJ1-2; D remains ambiguous. The CDR3 sequence is 11 residues long. V was shortened by 4 bases and J by 10 bases, with 10 bases between the two germline ends.

The table lists this clonotype with many counts. This rearrangement joins TRBV20-1 to TRBJ1-1; D possibly corresponds to TRBD1 (6 bases). V gave up 5 bases and J gave up 8 bases, with 12 bases separating them. Per the germline V gene, CDR1 is DFQATT and CDR2 is SNEGSKA (reference sequence). CDR3 size: 11 residues. In nucleotides, the CDR3 is TGCAGTGCTCGTACAGGGAGCGAAGCTTTCTTT. This encodes CSARTGSEAFF.

This clonotype was detected many times. The chain combines TRBV19 with TRBJ1-1; D is uncertain. The CDR3 extends over 15 amino acids. Looked up from germline, CDR1 is LNHDA and CDR2 is SQIVND (reference sequence). Deletions cut 7 bases from V and 8 bases from J, with 23 bases between. The CDR3 here is CASTQEKRPQWEAFF. CDR3 DNA: TGTGCCAGTACCCAGGAGAAACGGCCACAGTGGGAAGCTTTCTTT.

The sample holds many counts of this clonotype. This sequence joins TRBV30 and TRBJ1-5, with 7 positions matching TRBD1. The CDR3 extends over 15 amino acids. V trimming: 0 bases; J trimming: 1 base; junction bases outside the gene matches: 3. Germline V gives CDR1 GTSNPN, CDR2 SVGIG (reference sequence). The chain's CDR3 is CAWSVWGQSNQPQHF. The CDR3 nucleotides are TGTGCCTGGAGTGTATGGGGACAGAGCAATCAGCCCCAGCATTTT.

There are many counts of this clonotype. The chain uses TRBV20-1 and TRBJ1-5; D is unclear. Deletions cut 7 bases from V and 2 bases from J, with 15 bases between. CDR1 is DFQATT, CDR2 SNEGSKA, per germline (reference sequence). This CDR3 region has 14 residues. CDR3 coding DNA: TGCAGTGTGCCCCCGGGTTCCCGCAATCAGCCCCAGCATTTT. It translates to CSVPPGSRNQPQHF.

There are many counts of this clonotype. The chain carries TRBV18 and TRBJ2-4, with 11 bases matching TRBD1. The CDR3 is made up of 14 amino acids. Germline assignment: CDR1 KGHSH and CDR2 LQKENI. V gave up 3 bases and J gave up 6 bases; unmatched junction bases: 1. This chain's CDR3 is CASSPGTGGNIQYF. CDR3 DNA: TGTGCCAGCTCACCCGGGACAGGGGGAAACATTCAGTACTTC. Full variable domain (outside the CDR3, taken from reference TRBV18 and TRBJ2-4): NAGVMQNPRHLVRRRGQEARLRCSPMKGHSHVYWYRQLPEEGLKFMVYLQKENIIDESGMPKERFSAEFPKEGPSILRIQQVVRGDSAAYFCASSPGTGGNIQYFGAGTRLSVL.

The rearrangement uses TRBV20-1 and TRBJ1-2; no reliable D call. Germline V lookup: CDR1 DFQATT, CDR2 SNEGSKA (reference sequence). Deletions cut 3 bases from V and 5 bases from J, with 13 bases between. The CDR3 has 13 residues. The CDR3 DNA reads as TGCAGTGCTAGGGATGCTTCCCGTTATGGCTACACCTTC. This gives the protein CSARDASRYGYTF.

The chain is built from TRBV10-3 and TRBJ1-1, with 7 bases identical to TRBD1. CDR3 length equals 17 residues. Looked up from germline, CDR1 is ENHRY and CDR2 is SYGVKD. Trimming at V came to 0 bases and at J to 0 bases, leaving 7 bases not matched to a gene. CDR3 sequence: CAISESTGRRVNTEAFF. Written as DNA, the CDR3 is TGTGCCATCAGTGAGTCGACAGGGCGGCGGGTGAACACTGAAGCTTTCTTT.

This clonotype was recorded many times. The chain is built from TRBV6-2 or TRBV6-3 and TRBJ2-5, with 11 bases matching TRBD2. The J segment lost 4 bases and the V segment lost 7 bases, leaving 17 bases of the junction unmatched. In germline, CDR1 is MNHEY, CDR2 SVGEGT. There are 18 residues in the CDR3. The DNA of the CDR3 is TGTGCCAGCATCCGAGGGGCTAGCGGGAGGTTAGCGGGAGAGACCCAGTACTTC. Encoded protein: CASIRGASGRLAGETQYF.

This clonotype has a single count. The genes are TRBV19 and TRBJ1-1, with TRBD1 matching 9 bases. The CDR3 consists of 12 residues. Trimming took 9 bases from V and 4 from J; bases not matched to a gene: 3. CDR1 and CDR2 from the germline V gene are LNHDA and SQIVND (reference sequence). The CDR3 nucleotides are TGTGCCAGGACAGGGGGGGTCACTGAAGCTTTCTTT. This encodes CARTGGVTEAFF.

This clonotype was picked up many times. The chain has TRBV24-1 and TRBJ1-1; tentatively, D is TRBD1 (6 bases). Trimming removed 2 bases from V and 1 base from J, with 7 bases in between. The length of the CDR3 is 14 residues. From germline, CDR1 is KGHDR and CDR2 SFDVKD. The CDR3 DNA is TGTGCCACCAGTGATTCACAGGGGAACACTGAAGCTTTCTTT. It is translated as CATSDSQGNTEAFF.

The chain uses TRBV12-3 or TRBV12-4 and TRBJ2-7; D unresolved. The CDR3 spans 16 residues. V gave up 5 bases and J gave up 3 bases, with 20 bases separating them. The CDR3 nucleotides read TGTGCCAGCAGTCCATCCGCGCACATTGAATACTACGAGCAGTACTTC. It yields the protein CASSPSAHIEYYEQYF.

This clonotype showed up many times. The chain joins TRBV29-1 to TRBJ1-5; unclear D gene. CDR1 is SQVTM, CDR2 ANQGSEA, per germline. Trimming removed 8 bases at V and 4 bases at J, with 12 bases between. The CDR3 has 12 residues. This chain's CDR3 is CSIRTGNQPQHF. CDR3 DNA: TGCAGCATAAGGACGGGGAATCAGCCCCAGCATTTT. Complete variable domain (other parts from reference TRBV29-1 and TRBJ1-5): SAVISQKPSRDICQRGTSLTIQCQVDSQVTMMFWYRQQPGQSLTLIATANQGSEATYESGFVIDKFPISRPNLTFSTLTVSNMSPEDSSIYLCSIRTGNQPQHFGDGTRLSIL.

The V and J genes are TRBV20-1 and TRBJ1-5; 10 positions agree with TRBD1. The CDR3 covers 15 residues. Germline V lookup: CDR1 DFQATT, CDR2 SNEGSKA (reference sequence). J was trimmed by 2 bases and V by 0 bases; bases with no gene match: 1. This chain's CDR3 is CSARDGTGGNQPQHF. The CDR3 coding sequence is TGCAGTGCTAGAGACGGGACAGGGGGCAATCAGCCCCAGCATTTT.

The chain is built from TRBV12-3 or TRBV12-4 and TRBJ1-5, with D maybe TRBD1 (6 bases). The germline V and J ends were trimmed by 4 bases and 4 bases, with 8 bases remaining between them. CDR3 size: 13 residues. The CDR3 here is CASSYRVNQPQHF. The CDR3 bases are TGTGCCAGCAGTTACAGGGTAAATCAGCCCCAGCATTTT.

This chain connects TRBV29-1 to TRBJ2-7, with 11 nucleotides matching TRBD2. The germline V gene encodes CDR1 SQVTM and CDR2 ANQGSEA. The junction had 7 bases not matched to a gene; V was cut back by 0 bases and J by 3 bases. The CDR3 sequence is 16 residues long. The DNA for the CDR3 is TGCAGCGTTGAAGACCGAGGACTAGCGGGCTTCTACGAGCAGTACTTC. It yields the protein CSVEDRGLAGFYEQYF.

In its sample, this clonotype was seen many times. The chain recombines TRBV28 with TRBJ2-7, with 12 bases lining up with TRBD2. The germline gives CDR1 MDHEN, CDR2 SYDVKM. This CDR3 contains 16 residues. V was clipped by 4 bases and J by 7 bases; unmatched bases: 11. CDR3 loop: CASSSLAGGPGGEQYF. CDR3 DNA: TGTGCCAGCAGTTCCCTAGCGGGAGGGCCGGGTGGTGAGCAGTACTTC.

This clonotype was seen at least ten times. The gene calls are TRBV5-1 and TRBJ1-2, with D unclear. Per the germline V gene, CDR1 is SGHRS and CDR2 is YFSETQ. V lost 7 bases to trimming and J lost 6 bases, with 16 bases between them. The CDR3 is 13 amino acids. CDR3 region: CASAYEEGNGYTF. CDR3 sequence (DNA): TGCGCCAGCGCTTATGAGGAGGGAAATGGCTACACCTTC.

This chain uses TRBV7-9 with TRBJ2-2, with D unclear. This CDR3 has 12 amino acids. With 8 bases removed from V and 5 bases from J, the gap between germline ends came to 9 bases. CDR1 is SEHNR, CDR2 FQNEAQ, per germline (reference sequence). This CDR3 is CASVRRTGELFF. As DNA, the CDR3 is TGTGCCAGCGTAAGGAGAACCGGGGAGCTGTTTTTT. The whole variable domain, filled in from reference TRBV7-9 and TRBJ2-2, reads DTGVSQNPRHKITKRGQNVTFRCDPISEHNRLYWYRQTLGQGPEFLTYFQNEAQLEKSRLLSDRFSAERPKGSFSTLEIQRTEQGDSAMYLCASVRRTGELFFGEGSRLTVL.

In this sample, this clonotype turned up many times. The chain joins TRBV6-5 to TRBJ2-2; TRBD2 matches at 12 bases. Trimming at V came to 5 bases and at J to 8 bases, leaving 6 bases not matched to a gene. The germline CDR1 and CDR2 sequences are MNHEY and SVGAGI. This CDR3 region has 15 residues. CDR3 region: CASSRRTSGVGELFF. For the CDR3, the DNA is TGTGCCAGCAGTCGGCGGACTAGCGGGGTTGGGGAGCTGTTTTTT.